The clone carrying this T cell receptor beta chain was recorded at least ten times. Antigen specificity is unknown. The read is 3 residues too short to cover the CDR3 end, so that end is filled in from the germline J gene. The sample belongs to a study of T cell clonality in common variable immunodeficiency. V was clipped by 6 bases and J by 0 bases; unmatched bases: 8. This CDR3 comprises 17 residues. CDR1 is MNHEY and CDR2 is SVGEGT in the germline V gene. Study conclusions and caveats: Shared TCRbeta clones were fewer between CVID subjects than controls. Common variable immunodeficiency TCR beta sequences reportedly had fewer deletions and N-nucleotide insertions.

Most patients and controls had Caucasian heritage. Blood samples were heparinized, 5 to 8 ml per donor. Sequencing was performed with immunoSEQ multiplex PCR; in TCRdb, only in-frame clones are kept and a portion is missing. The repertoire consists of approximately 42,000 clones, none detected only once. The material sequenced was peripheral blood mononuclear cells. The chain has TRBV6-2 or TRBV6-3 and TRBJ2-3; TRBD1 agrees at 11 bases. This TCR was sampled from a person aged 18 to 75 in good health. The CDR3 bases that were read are TGTGCCAGCAGAGGACAGGGGGCTCGGCGTAGCACAGATACG. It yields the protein CASRGQGARRSTDT. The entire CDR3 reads CASRGQGARRSTDTQYF.